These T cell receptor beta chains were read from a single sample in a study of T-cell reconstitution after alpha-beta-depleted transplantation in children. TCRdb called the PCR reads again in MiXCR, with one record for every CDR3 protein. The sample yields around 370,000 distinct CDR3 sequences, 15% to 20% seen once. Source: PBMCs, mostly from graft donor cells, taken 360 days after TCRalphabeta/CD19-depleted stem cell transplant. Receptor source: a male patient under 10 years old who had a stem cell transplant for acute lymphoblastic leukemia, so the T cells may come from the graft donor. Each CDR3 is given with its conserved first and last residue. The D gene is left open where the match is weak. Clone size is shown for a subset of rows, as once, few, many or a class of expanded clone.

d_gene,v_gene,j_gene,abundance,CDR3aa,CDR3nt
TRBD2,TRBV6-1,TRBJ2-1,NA,CASRPGLAGFENEQFF,TGTGCCAGCAGGCCCGGACTAGCGGGATTTGAGAATGAGCAGTTCTTC
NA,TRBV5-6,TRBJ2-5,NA,CASSFAGETGTQYF,TGTGCCAGCAGCTTCGCAGGGGAAACGGGGACCCAGTACTTC
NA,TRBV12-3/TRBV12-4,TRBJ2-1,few,CASSGDYEQFF,TGTGCCAGCAGTGGGGACTATGAGCAGTTCTTC
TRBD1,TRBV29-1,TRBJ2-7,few,CSVGQGAPYEQYF,TGCAGCGTGGGACAGGGGGCTCCCTACGAGCAGTACTTC
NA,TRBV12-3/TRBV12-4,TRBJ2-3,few,CASSLLAADTQYF,TGTGCCAGCAGTCTATTAGCGGCAGATACGCAGTATTTT
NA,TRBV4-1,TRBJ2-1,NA,CASSQDSSLAYNEQFF,TGCGCCAGCAGCCAAGATTCTAGCCTTGCCTACAATGAGCAGTTCTTC
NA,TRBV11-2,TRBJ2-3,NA,CASGWMAGTPNTETDTQYF,TGTGCCAGCGGTTGGATGGCCGGCACTCCCAACACCGAAACAGATACGCAGTATTTT
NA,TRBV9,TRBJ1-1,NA,CASSSTRGDMNTEAFF,TGTGCCAGCAGCAGTACGCGTGGTGACATGAACACTGAAGCTTTCTTT
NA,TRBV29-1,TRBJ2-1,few,CSVEDWSNEQFF,TGCAGCGTTGAAGATTGGAGCAATGAGCAGTTCTTC
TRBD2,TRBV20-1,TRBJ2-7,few,CSASPHLGGYYEQYF,TGCAGTGCTAGTCCCCACCTCGGGGGGTACTACGAGCAGTACTTC
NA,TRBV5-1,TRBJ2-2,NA,CASSPGRTGVRTGELFF,TGCGCCAGCAGCCCCGGACGTACGGGGGTTCGCACCGGGGAGCTGTTTTTT
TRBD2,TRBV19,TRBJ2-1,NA,CASTRLAGSYNEQFF,TGTGCCAGTACCCGACTAGCGGGATCCTACAATGAGCAGTTCTTC
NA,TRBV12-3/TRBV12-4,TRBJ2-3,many,CASSFVGDTQYF,TGTGCCAGCAGCTTCGTGGGGGATACGCAGTATTTT